This entry is about one TCR beta chain. Its antigen is unknown. Unmatched junction bases numbered 8, after V lost 0 bases and J lost 3 bases. The CDR3 loop spans 17 amino acids. Germline V gene sequence: CDR1 SGDLS, CDR2 YYNGEE. Only in-frame clones appear in the TCRdb table, and some are missing; sequencing was by immunoSEQ multiplex PCR. The sample holds 25,000 to 30,000 clones, around 80% seen once. The sample originates from a study of OX40 agonist ivuxolimab in advanced cancers. Study background: Partial responses were seen in three patients, one with hepatocellular carcinoma and two with cutaneous melanoma.

Broader study findings: Both blood CD4+ and CD8+ T cells showed clonal growth by week 6 at 0.1 to 3.0 mg/kg.

No patient had autoimmune disease or received systemic immunosuppression. Sampling times: baseline, cycle 4 day 1, cycle 7 day 1. The sequence was obtained from an adult with an advanced solid tumor such as melanoma, head and neck, liver or kidney cancer. The sequences come from CD4+ or CD8+ T cells sorted from blood, collected in a trial of the OX40 agonist ivuxolimab. V and J are TRBV9 and TRBJ2-3, with 9 bases matching TRBD2. Written as DNA, the CDR3 is TGTGCCAGCAGCGTAGAGGTCGCTAGCGGGGAGACAGATACGCAGTATTTT. Amino acid sequence: CASSVEVASGETDTQYF.